This TCR beta chain was identified in a study of post-analysis software for immune sequencing data. Notes on the study in general: In patients, TRBV5-6, TRBV5-1 and TRBV20-1 belonged to five TRBV segments found more frequently than in controls.

cDNA libraries of TCR beta carried unique molecular identifiers. TCRdb fed the PCR reads into MiXCR, producing one record per CDR3 protein. The sample yields about 770,000 distinct CDR3 sequences, 46% seen once. The ends lost 5 bases at V and 3 bases at J; junction bases unmatched: 10. Germline V CDR1 and CDR2: SGHTA, FQGNSA. The CDR3 has 15 residues. On this clonotype: The antigen is not known.

The chain is built from TRBV7-2 and TRBJ2-7; TRBD2 matches 7 bases. This receptor was identified in a girl aged 5-17 years with multiple sclerosis. Sequenced sample: blood. The CDR3 DNA follows: TGTGCCAGCAGCCCCGCGGCCAGCGGGAACTACGAGCAGTACTTC. Amino acids: CASSPAASGNYEQYF.